This TCR beta chain derives from a study of a mutant IDH1 vaccine in newly diagnosed glioma. About this clone itself: Its target is not known.

Libraries were prepared by immunoSEQ multiplex PCR; TCRdb keeps only in-frame clonotypes and omits some of them. The sample has around 50,000 clones, approximately 81% seen once. Time point in this sample: week 35, safety follow-up. In every dose of vaccine, 300 ug of mutant IDH1 20-mer peptide was given alongside topical imiquimod. This CDR3 contains 15 residues. Per germline, CDR1 SGHRS and CDR2 YFSETQ. J was trimmed by 3 bases and V by 6 bases; bases with no gene match: 7. Findings and caveats of the study: Seemingly, top peripheral T cell clonotype changes bore no relation to pseudoprogression.

The chain carries TRBV5-1 and TRBJ2-7; 12 bases map to TRBD2. Sequences were derived from PBMCs, sampled from a glioma patient whose treatment included an IDH1 peptide vaccine. The origin of this receptor is a young woman with glioma. The CDR3 region has the DNA TGCGCCAGCAACCGACTAGCGGGAGAAGGCTACGAGCAGTACTTC. Translating it yields CASNRLAGEGYEQYF. The whole variable domain, filled in from reference TRBV5-1 and TRBJ2-7, reads KAGVTQTPRYLIKTRGQQVTLSCSPISGHRSVSWYQQTPGQGLQFLFEYFSETQRNKGNFPGRFSGRQFSNSRSEMNVSTLELGDSALYLCASNRLAGEGYEQYFGPGTRLTVT.